This T cell receptor (beta chain) stems from a study of vaccination and CD4 T cells after COVID-19. The treatment denotes: roughly 10-day PBMC culture with coronavirus spike peptide pools or control peptides (ViraFEST assay). Samples of CD4+ T cells were obtained from the unexposed donor before the COVID-19 pandemic (2011-2018). A remark on this clonotype: Its antigen is not known.

From germline, CDR1 is MRHNA and CDR2 SNTAGT. This CDR3 contains 14 residues. Trimming removed 6 bases from V and 4 bases from J; junction bases left unmatched: 7. An Oncomine TCR Beta short-read assay was used to sequence the DNA from cultured CD4+ T cells. One entry per CDR3 protein results from TCRdb running MiXCR on the PCR reads. The sample has a few thousand distinct CDR3 sequences; less than 50% are singletons. This TCR was recovered from a human donor in good health. The sample consisted of CD4+ T cells from blood, cultured in vitro. The chain is built from TRBV6-4 and TRBJ1-2; 8 bases line up with TRBD1. The CDR3 DNA reads as TGTGCCAGCAGCTCCGGACAGGGTAGCTATGGCTACACCTTC. The encoded protein is CASSSGQGSYGYTF.